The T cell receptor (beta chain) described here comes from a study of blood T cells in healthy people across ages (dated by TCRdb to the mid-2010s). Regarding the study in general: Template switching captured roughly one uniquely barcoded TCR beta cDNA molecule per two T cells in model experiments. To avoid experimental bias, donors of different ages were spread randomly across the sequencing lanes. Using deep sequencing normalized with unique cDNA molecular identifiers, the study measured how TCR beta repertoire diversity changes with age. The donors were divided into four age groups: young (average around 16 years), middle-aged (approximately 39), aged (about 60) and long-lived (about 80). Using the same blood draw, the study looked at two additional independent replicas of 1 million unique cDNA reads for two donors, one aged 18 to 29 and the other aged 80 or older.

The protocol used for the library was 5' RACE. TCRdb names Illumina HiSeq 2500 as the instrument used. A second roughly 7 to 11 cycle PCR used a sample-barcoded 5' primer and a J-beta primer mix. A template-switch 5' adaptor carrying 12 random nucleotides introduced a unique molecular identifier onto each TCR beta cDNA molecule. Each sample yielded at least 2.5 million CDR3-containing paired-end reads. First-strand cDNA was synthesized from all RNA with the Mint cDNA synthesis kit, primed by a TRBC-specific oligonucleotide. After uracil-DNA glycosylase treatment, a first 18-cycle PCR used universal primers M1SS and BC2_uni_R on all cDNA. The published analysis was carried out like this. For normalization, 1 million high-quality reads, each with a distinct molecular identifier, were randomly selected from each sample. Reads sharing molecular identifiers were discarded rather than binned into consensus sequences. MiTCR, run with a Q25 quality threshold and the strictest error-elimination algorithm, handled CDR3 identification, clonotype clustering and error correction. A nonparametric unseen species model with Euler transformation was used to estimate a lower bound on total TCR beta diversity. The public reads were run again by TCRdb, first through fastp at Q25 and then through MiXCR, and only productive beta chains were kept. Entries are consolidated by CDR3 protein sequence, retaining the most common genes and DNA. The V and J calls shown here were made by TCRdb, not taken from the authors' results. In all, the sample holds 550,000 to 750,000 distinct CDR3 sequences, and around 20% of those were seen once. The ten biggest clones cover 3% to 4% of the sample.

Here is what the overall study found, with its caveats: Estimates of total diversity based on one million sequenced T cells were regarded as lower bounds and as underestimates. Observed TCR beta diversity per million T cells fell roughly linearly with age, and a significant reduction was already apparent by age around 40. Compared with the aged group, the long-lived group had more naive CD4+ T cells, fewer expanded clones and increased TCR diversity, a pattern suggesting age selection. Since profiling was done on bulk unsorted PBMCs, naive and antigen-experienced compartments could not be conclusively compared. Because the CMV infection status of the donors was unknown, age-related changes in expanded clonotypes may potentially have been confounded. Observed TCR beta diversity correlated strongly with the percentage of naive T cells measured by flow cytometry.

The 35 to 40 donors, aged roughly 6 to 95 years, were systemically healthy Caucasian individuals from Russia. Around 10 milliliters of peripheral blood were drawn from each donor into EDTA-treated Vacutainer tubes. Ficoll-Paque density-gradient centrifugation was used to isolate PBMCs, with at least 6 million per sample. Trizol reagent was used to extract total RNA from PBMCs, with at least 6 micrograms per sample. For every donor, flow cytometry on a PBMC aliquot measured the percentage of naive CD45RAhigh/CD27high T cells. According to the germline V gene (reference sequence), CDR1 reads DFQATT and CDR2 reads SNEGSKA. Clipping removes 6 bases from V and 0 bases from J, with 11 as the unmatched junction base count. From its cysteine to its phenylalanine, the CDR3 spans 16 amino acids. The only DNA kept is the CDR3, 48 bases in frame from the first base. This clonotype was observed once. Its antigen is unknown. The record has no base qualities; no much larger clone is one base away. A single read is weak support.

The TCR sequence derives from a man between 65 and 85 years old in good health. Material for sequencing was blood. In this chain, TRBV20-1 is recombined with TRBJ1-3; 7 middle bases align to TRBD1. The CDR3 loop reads CSAKDRASSSGNTIYF. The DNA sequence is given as TGCAGTGCAAAAGACAGGGCGTCCTCCTCTGGAAACACCATATATTTT.